Listed here is a single T cell receptor beta chain. Its antigen remains unidentified. Qualities for individual bases were not recorded, and no much larger clone is one base off. Because repertoires were sampled repeatedly during chemoradiotherapy, clonal expansion in the tumor microenvironment could be followed. Measured from the cysteine to the phenylalanine, the CDR3 is 14 residues long. CDR3 DNA only is kept here, 42 bases in frame from base 1. V drops 4 bases and J drops 2 bases, leaving 11 bases in between. CDR1 and CDR2, looked up from the germline V gene (reference sequence), are LNHDA and SQIVND. The data originate from a study of chemoradiotherapy in HPV16-positive cancers (dated by TCRdb to between 2021 and 2024). A note on the overall study: Candidate HPV-specific T-cell clones and common TCR motifs were defined through functional T-cell assays on cells from a couple of HPV16-positive patients. Whether T-cell immunity against the HPV oncoproteins E6 and E7 changes during chemoradiotherapy and whether survival is affected by this immunity were examined in the study. The candidate HPV-specific TCRs and motifs were then tracked in TCR repertoires from around 86 patients with HPV-related cancers. Beyond this particular receptor, the publication reports: Expansion of candidate HPV-specific clones and E7-related TCR motifs was observed in the tumor microenvironment during treatment, whereas no such expansion was observed for non-HPV-specific T cells. Improved recurrence-free survival in HPV16-positive patients was associated with expansion of HPV-responsive T cells during chemoradiotherapy. The functional definition of HPV-specific T cells was derived from only two HPV16-positive patients, and the survival association was reported for HPV16-positive patients.

The method behind the library was the immunoSEQ multiplex PCR assay. The immuneACCESS repertoire file appears here via TCRdb, limited to in-frame rearrangements. These files lack a portion of the clones; in checked studies, under half of the deficit traces to unresolved V genes, and the cause of the others is not known. This sample is represented by around 15,000 clones; 60% to 80% of them were singletons. Clones ranked in the top ten supply about a tenth of the sample. Collection of the sample occurred from a patient who underwent chemoradiotherapy. The sequence was collected from a human donor with HPV-associated anogenital cancer. The rearranged segments are TRBV19 and TRBJ2-5, with no confidently assigned D gene. The DNA sequence is as follows: TGTGCCAGTAGTAAACCGGGCCCACAAGAGACCCAGTACTTC. Its coded protein is CASSKPGPQETQYF.